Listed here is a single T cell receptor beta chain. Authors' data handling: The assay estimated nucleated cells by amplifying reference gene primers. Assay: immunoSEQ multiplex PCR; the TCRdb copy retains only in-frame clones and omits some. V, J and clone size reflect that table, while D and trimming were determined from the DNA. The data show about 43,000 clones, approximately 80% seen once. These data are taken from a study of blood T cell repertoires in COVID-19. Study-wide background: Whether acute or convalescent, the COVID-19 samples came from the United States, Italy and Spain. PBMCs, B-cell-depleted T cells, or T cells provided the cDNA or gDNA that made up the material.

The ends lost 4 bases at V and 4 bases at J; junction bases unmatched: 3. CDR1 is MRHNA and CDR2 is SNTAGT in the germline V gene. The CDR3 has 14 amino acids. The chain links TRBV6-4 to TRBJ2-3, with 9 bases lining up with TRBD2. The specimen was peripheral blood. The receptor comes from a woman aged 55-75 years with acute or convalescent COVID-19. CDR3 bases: TGTGCCAGCAGTGCAGCGGGGGGTTCAGATACGCAGTATTTT. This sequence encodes CASSAAGGSDTQYF.